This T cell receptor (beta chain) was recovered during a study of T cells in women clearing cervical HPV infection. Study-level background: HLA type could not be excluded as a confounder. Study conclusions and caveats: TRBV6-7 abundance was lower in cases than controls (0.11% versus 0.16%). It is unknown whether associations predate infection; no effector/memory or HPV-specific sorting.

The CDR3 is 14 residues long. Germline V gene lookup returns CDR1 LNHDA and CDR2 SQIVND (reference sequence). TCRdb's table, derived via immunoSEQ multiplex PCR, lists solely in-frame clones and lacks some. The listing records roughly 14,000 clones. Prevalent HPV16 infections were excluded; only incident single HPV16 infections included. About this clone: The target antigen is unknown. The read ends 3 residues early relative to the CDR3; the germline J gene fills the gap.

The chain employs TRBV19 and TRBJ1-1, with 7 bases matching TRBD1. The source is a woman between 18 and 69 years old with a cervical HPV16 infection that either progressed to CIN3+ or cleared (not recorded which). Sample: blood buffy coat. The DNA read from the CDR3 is TGTGCCAGTACCCCTATGACAGGGAGCGATGGC. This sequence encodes CASTPMTGSDG. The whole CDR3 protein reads CASTPMTGSDGAFF.